Given below is one T cell receptor beta chain in context. What it binds is not known. The data are from a study of T-cell reconstitution after alpha-beta-depleted transplantation in children. General observations from the study: It was reported that alpha-beta T cells came from several hundred expanded graft clones (about two months after transplant). Surviving recipient T cells and thymic progenitors underlay high day-60 TCRbeta diversity in some patients. Counts and diversity of T cells one year after transplant came mostly from newly produced T cells.

Trimming removed 5 bases at V and 2 bases at J, with 14 bases between. This CDR3 comprises 15 residues. CDR1 is SGHVS, CDR2 FQNEAQ, per germline. Molecular barcoding with unique molecular identifiers was used for the TCRbeta library. TCRdb used MiXCR to reprocess the PCR reads, holding one entry per CDR3 protein. The repertoire has almost 500,000 distinct CDR3 sequences, roughly a tenth of them found once; the top ten carry 2%. The receptor's source is a child aged 2 to 9 with inherited bone marrow failure, due to receive a stem cell transplant. This sequence joins TRBV7-8 and TRBJ2-3, with D possibly matching TRBD2 (5 bases). Material: PBMCs, obtained before TCRalphabeta/CD19-depleted stem cell transplant. DNA of the CDR3: TGTGCCAGCAGCCCTTGGAAGCGGACCACAGATACGCAGTATTTT. Translating gives CASSPWKRTTDTQYF.